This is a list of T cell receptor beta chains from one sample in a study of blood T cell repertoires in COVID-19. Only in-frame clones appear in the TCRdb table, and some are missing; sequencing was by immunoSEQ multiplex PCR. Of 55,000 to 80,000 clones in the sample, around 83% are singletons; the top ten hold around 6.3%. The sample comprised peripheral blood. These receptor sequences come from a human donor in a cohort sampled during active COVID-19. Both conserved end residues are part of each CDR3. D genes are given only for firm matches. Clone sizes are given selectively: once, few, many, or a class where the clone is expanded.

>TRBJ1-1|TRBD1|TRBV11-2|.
CASSFRTGQNTEAFF
TGTGCCAGCAGCTTTAGGACAGGGCAGAACACTGAAGCTTTCTTT
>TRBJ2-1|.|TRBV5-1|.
CASSLAAGSGNEQFF
TGCGCCAGCAGCTTGGCCGCAGGTAGCGGCAATGAGCAGTTCTTC
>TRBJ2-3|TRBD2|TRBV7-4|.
CASSLEGTSVSSTDTQYF
TGTGCCAGCAGCTTAGAAGGGACTAGCGTTTCTAGCACAGATACGCAGTATTTT
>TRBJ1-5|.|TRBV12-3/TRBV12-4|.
CASSFLQFQPQHF
TGTGCCAGCAGTTTTCTCCAGTTTCAGCCCCAGCATTTT
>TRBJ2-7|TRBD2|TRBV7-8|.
CASSLALAGGLSSYEQYF
TGTGCCAGCAGCTTAGCGCTTGCGGGAGGCCTCAGCTCCTACGAGCAGTACTTC
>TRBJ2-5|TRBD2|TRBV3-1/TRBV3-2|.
CASSQLPSGIQETQYF
TGTGCCAGCAGCCAACTCCCTAGCGGGATCCAAGAGACCCAGTACTTC
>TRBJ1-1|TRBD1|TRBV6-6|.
CASGQGLGNTEAFF
TGTGCCAGCGGACAGGGCCTCGGGAACACTGAAGCTTTCTTT
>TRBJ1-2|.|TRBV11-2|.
CASSSARPNGYTF
TGTGCCAGCAGCTCAGCCAGGCCGAATGGCTACACCTTC
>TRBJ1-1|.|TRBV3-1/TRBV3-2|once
CASSQVQAEAFF
TGTGCCAGCAGCCAAGTACAGGCTGAAGCTTTCTTT
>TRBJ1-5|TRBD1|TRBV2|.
CASSEGTGLGRQPQHF
TGTGCCAGCAGTGAAGGGACAGGGTTGGGTAGGCAGCCCCAGCATTTT
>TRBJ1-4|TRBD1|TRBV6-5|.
CASRRTGGEKLFF
TGTGCCAGCAGAAGGACAGGCGGGGAGAAACTGTTTTTT
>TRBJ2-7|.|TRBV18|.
CASSPQAGFEQYF
TGTGCCAGCTCACCACAAGCAGGTTTCGAGCAGTACTTC
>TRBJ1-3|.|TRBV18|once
CASSPPGQGNTIYF
TGTGCCAGCTCACCACCGGGGCAGGGAAACACCATATATTTT
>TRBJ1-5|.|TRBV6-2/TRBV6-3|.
CASSYSWGTNQPQHF
TGTGCCAGCAGTTACTCTTGGGGGACTAATCAGCCCCAGCATTTT
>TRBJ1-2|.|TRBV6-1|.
CASSAREMSANYGYTF
TGTGCCAGCAGTGCCCGGGAGATGTCAGCTAACTATGGCTACACCTTC
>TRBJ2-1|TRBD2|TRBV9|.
CASSVTGRGGNEQFF
TGTGCCAGCAGCGTCACCGGACGGGGGGGCAATGAGCAGTTCTTC
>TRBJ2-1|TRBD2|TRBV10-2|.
CASSRRGAVYNEQFF
TGCGCCAGCAGTAGGCGGGGGGCCGTCTACAATGAGCAGTTCTTC
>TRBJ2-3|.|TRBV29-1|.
CSVAGGRTLDTQYF
TGCAGCGTTGCTGGGGGGAGGACACTCGATACGCAGTATTTT
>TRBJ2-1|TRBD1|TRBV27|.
CASSGRSGTGDRGEQFF
TGTGCCAGCAGCGGCCGTTCCGGGACAGGGGACAGGGGGGAGCAGTTCTTC
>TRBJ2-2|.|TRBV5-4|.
CASSSPSVNTGELFF
TGTGCCAGCAGCTCGCCGAGCGTTAACACCGGGGAGCTGTTTTTT
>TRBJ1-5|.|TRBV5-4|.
CASSRGGANQPQHF
TGTGCCAGCAGCCGTGGGGGGGCGAATCAGCCCCAGCATTTT
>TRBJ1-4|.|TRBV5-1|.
CASSATGRPEKLFF
TGCGCCAGCAGCGCAACAGGGCGGCCAGAAAAACTGTTTTTT
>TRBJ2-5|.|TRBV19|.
CASSPSRAETQYF
TGTGCCAGTAGCCCTAGCCGAGCTGAGACCCAGTACTTC
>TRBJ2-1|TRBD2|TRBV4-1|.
CASSELAGGGEQFF
TGCGCCAGCAGCGAGCTAGCGGGAGGGGGTGAGCAGTTCTTC
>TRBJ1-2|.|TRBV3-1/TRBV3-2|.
CASSLGEAQGAYTF
TGTGCCAGCAGCCTCGGAGAGGCGCAAGGGGCGTACACCTTC
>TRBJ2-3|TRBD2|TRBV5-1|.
CASSLASGNGGAADTQYF
TGCGCCAGCAGCTTGGCCAGTGGAAACGGGGGGGCCGCAGATACGCAGTATTTT
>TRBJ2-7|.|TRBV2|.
CASSEGWVEDEQYF
TGTGCCAGCAGTGAAGGATGGGTTGAGGACGAGCAGTACTTC
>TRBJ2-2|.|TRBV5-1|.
CASSLVEGATGELFF
TGCGCCAGCAGCTTGGTGGAGGGGGCCACCGGGGAGCTGTTTTTT